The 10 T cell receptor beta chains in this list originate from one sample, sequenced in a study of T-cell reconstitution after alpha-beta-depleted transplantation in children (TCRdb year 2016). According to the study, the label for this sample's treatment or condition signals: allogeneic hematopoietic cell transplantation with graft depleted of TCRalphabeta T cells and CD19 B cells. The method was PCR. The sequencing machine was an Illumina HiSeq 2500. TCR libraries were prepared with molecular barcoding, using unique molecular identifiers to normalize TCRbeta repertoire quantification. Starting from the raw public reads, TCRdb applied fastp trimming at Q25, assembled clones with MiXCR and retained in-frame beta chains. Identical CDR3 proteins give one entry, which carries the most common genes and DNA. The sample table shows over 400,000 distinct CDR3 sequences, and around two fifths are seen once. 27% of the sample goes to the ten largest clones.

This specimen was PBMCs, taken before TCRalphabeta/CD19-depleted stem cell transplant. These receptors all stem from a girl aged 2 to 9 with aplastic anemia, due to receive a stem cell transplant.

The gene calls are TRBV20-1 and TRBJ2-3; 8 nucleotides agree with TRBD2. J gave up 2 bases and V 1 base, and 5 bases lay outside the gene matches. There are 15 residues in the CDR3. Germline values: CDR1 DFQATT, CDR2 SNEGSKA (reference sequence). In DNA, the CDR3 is TGCAGTGCTAGAGGTCGCGGGGGGCTCACAGATACGCAGTATTTT. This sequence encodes CSARGRGGLTDTQYF.

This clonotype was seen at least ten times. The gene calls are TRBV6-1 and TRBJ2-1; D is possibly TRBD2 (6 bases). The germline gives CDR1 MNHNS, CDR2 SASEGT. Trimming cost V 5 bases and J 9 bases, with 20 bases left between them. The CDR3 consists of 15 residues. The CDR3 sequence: CASSPTSPQGGEQFF. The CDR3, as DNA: TGTGCCAGCAGTCCTACTAGCCCGCAAGGCGGTGAGCAGTTCTTC.

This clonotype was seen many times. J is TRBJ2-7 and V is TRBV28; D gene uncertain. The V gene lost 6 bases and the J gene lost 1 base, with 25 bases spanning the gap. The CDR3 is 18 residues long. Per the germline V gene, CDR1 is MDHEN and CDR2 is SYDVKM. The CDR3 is CASSQRPSFQENSYEQYF. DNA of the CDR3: TGTGCCAGCAGCCAGCGCCCCTCGTTCCAAGAGAATTCCTACGAGCAGTACTTC. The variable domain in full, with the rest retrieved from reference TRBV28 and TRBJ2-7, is DVKVTQSSRYLVKRTGEKVFLECVQDMDHENMFWYRQDPGLGLRLIYFSYDVKMKEKGDIPEGYSVSREKKERFSLILESASTNQTSMYLCASSQRPSFQENSYEQYFGPGTRLTVT.

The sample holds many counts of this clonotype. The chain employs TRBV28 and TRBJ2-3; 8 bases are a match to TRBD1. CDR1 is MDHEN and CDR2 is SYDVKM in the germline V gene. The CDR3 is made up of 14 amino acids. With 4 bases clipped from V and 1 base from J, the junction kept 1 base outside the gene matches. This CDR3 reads CASSSGQGTDTQYF. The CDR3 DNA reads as TGTGCCAGCAGTTCGGGACAGGGCACAGATACGCAGTATTTT.

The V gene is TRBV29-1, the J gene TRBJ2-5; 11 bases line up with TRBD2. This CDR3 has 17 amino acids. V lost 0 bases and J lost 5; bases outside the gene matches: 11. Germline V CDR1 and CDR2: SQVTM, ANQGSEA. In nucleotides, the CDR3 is TGCAGCGTTGAAGATCGGGCTAGCGGGAGGTCCTGGGAGACCCAGTACTTC. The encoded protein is CSVEDRASGRSWETQYF.

CDR3 loop: CASSSSGLAGEGSYEQYF. In nucleotides, the CDR3 is TGTGCCAGCAGCTCCTCGGGACTAGCGGGAGAAGGGTCCTACGAGCAGTACTTC. This chain connects TRBV11-1 to TRBJ2-7; 14 bases are shared with TRBD2. Trimming cost V 4 bases and J 1 base; bases outside gene matches: 9. This CDR3 spans 18 amino acids. In germline, CDR1 is SGHAT, CDR2 FQDESV (reference sequence).

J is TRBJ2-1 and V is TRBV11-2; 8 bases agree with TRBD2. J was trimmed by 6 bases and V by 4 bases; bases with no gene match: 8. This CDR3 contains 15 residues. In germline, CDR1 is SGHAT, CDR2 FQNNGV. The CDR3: CASSSLSGIFNEQFF. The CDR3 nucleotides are TGTGCCAGCAGCTCCCTTAGCGGGATTTTCAATGAGCAGTTCTTC.

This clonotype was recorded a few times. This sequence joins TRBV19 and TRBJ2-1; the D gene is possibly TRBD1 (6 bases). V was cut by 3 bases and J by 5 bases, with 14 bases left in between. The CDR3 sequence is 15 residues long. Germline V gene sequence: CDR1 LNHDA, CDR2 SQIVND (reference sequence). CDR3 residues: CASSIGGQGNNEQFF. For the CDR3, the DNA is TGTGCCAGTAGTATTGGAGGTCAGGGGAACAATGAGCAGTTCTTC.

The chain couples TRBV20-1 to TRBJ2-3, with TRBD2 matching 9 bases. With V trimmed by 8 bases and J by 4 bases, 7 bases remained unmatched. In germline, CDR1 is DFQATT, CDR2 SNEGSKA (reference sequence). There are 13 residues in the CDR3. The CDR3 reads CSRVAGVADTQYF. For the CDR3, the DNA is TGCAGTAGAGTAGCGGGAGTCGCAGATACGCAGTATTTT.

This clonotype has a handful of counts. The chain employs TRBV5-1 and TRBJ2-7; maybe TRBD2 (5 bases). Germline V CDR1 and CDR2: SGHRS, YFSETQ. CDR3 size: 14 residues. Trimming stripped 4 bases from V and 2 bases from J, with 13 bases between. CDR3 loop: CASSEGLKTYEQYF. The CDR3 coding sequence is TGCGCCAGCAGCGAAGGACTTAAGACCTACGAGCAGTACTTC. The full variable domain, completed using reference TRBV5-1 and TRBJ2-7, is KAGVTQTPRYLIKTRGQQVTLSCSPISGHRSVSWYQQTPGQGLQFLFEYFSETQRNKGNFPGRFSGRQFSNSRSEMNVSTLELGDSALYLCASSEGLKTYEQYFGPGTRLTVT.